This T cell receptor beta chain was documented in a study of T cell responses to AZD1222 COVID-19 vaccine. Some clones are missing from TCRdb's copy, which holds only in-frame ones; the method was immunoSEQ multiplex PCR. In the table there are approximately 120,000 clones, 91% of which are singletons. The receptor comes from an adult in good health. The sample in question was peripheral blood, obtained on day 0 of AZD1222 vaccination.

CDR3 protein: CASSLVGTGSGYTF. As DNA, the CDR3 is TGTGCCAGCAGCTTAGTAGGGACAGGGAGTGGCTACACCTTC. The chain joins TRBV7-2 to TRBJ1-2; 9 bases fit TRBD1. The germline gives CDR1 SGHTA, CDR2 FQGNSA. CDR3 length: 14 amino acids. V gave up 1 base and J gave up 7 bases; unmatched junction bases: 4.